The 30 T cell receptor beta chains below were found in one sample sequenced in a study of response to subunit inactivated influenza vaccine. MiXCR was run by TCRdb on the RT-PCR reads, yielding one entry per CDR3 protein. The table records approximately 500,000 distinct CDR3 sequences, 20% to 25% of them present only once. This sample also belongs to another study, concerning T cells expressing NK-cell markers. This second study says: UMI-tagged 5'RACE template switching yielded the TCR beta cDNA.

The source material was CD4+ T cells sorted from PBMCs, sampled 11 to 12 days after vaccination. All receptors derive from a man aged 50-59 years who received an inactivated influenza vaccine.

This chain connects TRBV6-1 to TRBJ2-3; 11 bases align to TRBD2. The CDR3 extends over 15 amino acids. Germline V lookup: CDR1 MNHNS, CDR2 SASEGT. The ends lost 7 bases at V and 1 base at J; junction bases unmatched: 4. Written as DNA, the CDR3 is TGTGCCAGCACCCCGGGACTAGCGGGCACAGATACGCAGTATTTT. Amino acid sequence: CASTPGLAGTDTQYF.

This clonotype turned up a few times. V and J are TRBV7-9 and TRBJ2-3, with no clear D. The germline V gene encodes CDR1 SEHNR and CDR2 FQNEAQ (reference sequence). The CDR3 has 13 residues. The V end lost 7 bases, the J end lost 6 bases, and 14 bases lay between the germline ends. CDR3 in DNA: TGTGCCAGCACAGGCCACGCGCCGGATACGCAGTATTTT. This codes for CASTGHAPDTQYF.

This clonotype was observed a few times. The chain is built from TRBV12-3 or TRBV12-4 and TRBJ1-6; possible D gene TRBD1, 6 bases. The ends were cut back, 6 bases at V and 7 bases at J, with 16 bases in the middle. This CDR3 region has 15 residues. The CDR3 coding sequence is TGTGCCAGCAGCCCACGGCAGGGGAGGAATTCACCCCTCCACTTT. Its translation: CASSPRQGRNSPLHF.

The chain uses TRBV9 and TRBJ2-1; TRBD2 matches at 10 bases. This CDR3 contains 15 residues. Germline-derived CDR1 and CDR2 are SGDLS and YYNGEE. Trimming took 1 base from V and 9 from J; bases not matched to a gene: 7. This CDR3 reads CASSVWGTSVREQFF. The CDR3 nucleotides are TGTGCCAGCAGCGTATGGGGGACTAGCGTCCGTGAGCAGTTCTTC. Full variable domain (missing parts from reference TRBV9 and TRBJ2-1): DSGVTQTPKHLITATGQRVTLRCSPRSGDLSVYWYQQSLDQGLQFLIQYYNGEERAKGNILERFSAQQFPDLHSELNLSSLELGDSALYFCASSVWGTSVREQFFGPGTRLTVL.

The rearrangement uses TRBV28 and TRBJ1-2, with D possibly TRBD1 on 6 matching bases. Trimming removed 7 bases at V and 2 bases at J, with 11 bases between. The germline gives CDR1 MDHEN, CDR2 SYDVKM. There are 13 residues in the CDR3. The CDR3 coding sequence is TGTGCCAGCATGGGGGGCAACAACTATGGCTACACCTTC. It translates to CASMGGNNYGYTF.

Concerning this clonotype itself: Relative to the germline gene, one junction end is altered; a read error may explain this. The rearrangement links TRBV30 to TRBJ2-5, with 8 bases aligning to TRBD2. Looked up from germline, CDR1 is GTSNPN and CDR2 is SVGIG (reference sequence). The CDR3 loop spans 16 amino acids. The CDR3 loop reads CAWNGYGGGYQEAQYF. DNA for the CDR3: TGTGCCTGGAATGGATACGGGGGGGGGTACCAAGAGGCCCAGTACTTC.

This clonotype was detected only a few times. V gene TRBV29-1 combines with J gene TRBJ2-1; weak D call: TRBD2 (5 bases). The CDR3 runs 14 residues. Trimming pared 4 bases from V and 1 base from J, leaving 11 bases between. Germline V CDR1 and CDR2: SQVTM, ANQGSEA. As DNA, the CDR3 is TGCAGCGTTGTGGTGGGAGCATCCTACAATGAGCAGTTCTTC. Its protein product is CSVVVGASYNEQFF.

The chain couples TRBV5-1 to TRBJ2-1; a possible D gene is TRBD1 (5 bases). This CDR3 is built from 15 residues. Germline V gives CDR1 SGHRS, CDR2 YFSETQ. Trimming removed 4 bases at V and 1 base at J, with 12 bases between. The CDR3 coding sequence is TGCGCCAGCAGCCCCTCGGACAAATCCTACAATGAGCAGTTCTTC. It encodes CASSPSDKSYNEQFF.

This clonotype was observed a few times. The chain combines TRBV7-9 with TRBJ1-1; D is uncertain. The germline V gene has CDR1 SEHNR and CDR2 FQNEAQ (reference sequence). With 4 bases removed from V and 5 bases from J, the gap between germline ends came to 17 bases. The CDR3 is made up of 15 amino acids. CDR3 DNA: TGTGCCAGCAGCTCACGCCGAGTTGGTCGGACTGAAGCTTTCTTT. As protein: CASSSRRVGRTEAFF.

In this sample, this clonotype turned up many times. The gene calls are TRBV24-1 and TRBJ1-1; D gene unclear. Per the germline V gene, CDR1 is KGHDR and CDR2 is SFDVKD. CDR3 length: 14 residues. Trimming left V 7 bases short and J 2 bases short, with 13 bases between. For the CDR3, the DNA is TGTGCCACCAGCCCGGACGGAACTAACACTGAAGCTTTCTTT. As protein: CATSPDGTNTEAFF.

The sample holds many counts of this clonotype. The gene calls are TRBV12-3 or TRBV12-4 and TRBJ2-1; 10 bases fit TRBD1. This CDR3 has 14 amino acids. The trim removed 6 bases at V and 2 bases at J, leaving 1 base unmatched. Here the CDR3 reads CASSGQGAYNEQFF. The CDR3, as DNA: TGTGCCAGCAGCGGACAGGGGGCCTACAATGAGCAGTTCTTC.

Comment on this clonotype: Germline and junction disagree at one end, which may indicate a read error. This rearrangement joins TRBV20-1 to TRBJ2-1; 9 bases map to TRBD2. This CDR3 comprises 12 residues. Germline V lookup: CDR1 DFQATT, CDR2 SNEGSKA (reference sequence). This chain's CDR3 is CSAADPSGTLVF. CDR3 nucleotide sequence: TGCAGTGCTGCCGACCCTAGCGGGACTTTAGTGTTC.

The chain couples TRBV9 to TRBJ2-7; D not certain. The CDR3 contains 15 residues. The germline gives CDR1 SGDLS, CDR2 YYNGEE. V lost 1 base to trimming and J lost 0 bases, with 11 bases between them. CDR3 sequence reads: CASSVSQDISYEQYF. CDR3 sequence (DNA): TGTGCCAGCAGCGTATCCCAAGACATCTCCTACGAGCAGTACTTC.

This clonotype turned up a few times. The CDR3 DNA follows: TGTGCCAGCAGGGAAGCGGAGAGCTCCTACAATGAGCAGTTCTTC. Translation: CASREAESSYNEQFF. The chain couples TRBV7-6 to TRBJ2-1; D possibly corresponds to TRBD2 (5 bases). The V end was cut by 6 bases, the J end by 0 bases, with 12 bases between. The CDR3 has 15 residues. CDR1 is SGHVS and CDR2 is FNYEAQ in the germline V gene.

There are a few counts of this clonotype. The CDR3 protein is CASSLGANGLNTIYF. CDR3 DNA: TGTGCCAGCAGTTTGGGGGCAAATGGCCTAAACACCATATATTTT. The gene calls are TRBV12-3 or TRBV12-4 and TRBJ1-3, with D possibly TRBD1 on 6 matching bases. The CDR3 is 15 amino acids. Trimming took off 3 bases at V and 6 bases at J, with 15 bases between the two ends.

This clonotype was seen many times. The rearrangement joins TRBV5-1 to TRBJ2-1; 7 nucleotides agree with TRBD2. The junction had 8 bases not matched to a gene; V was cut back by 0 bases and J by 8 bases. The CDR3 length is 15 residues. Germline loops: CDR1 SGHRS, CDR2 YFSETQ. The CDR3 here is CASSLGASGGYEQFF. The CDR3 DNA reads TGCGCCAGCAGCTTGGGGGCTAGCGGTGGTTATGAGCAGTTCTTC.

This clonotype was seen only once. This chain links TRBV4-3 with TRBJ2-1, with TRBD2 matching 7 bases. Trimming took 1 base from V and 9 from J; bases not matched to a gene: 6. The CDR3 consists of 14 residues. Germline V gene data show CDR1 as LGHNA and CDR2 as YSLEER. The CDR3 sequence is CASSQVAGVVEQFF. The DNA of the CDR3 is TGCGCCAGCAGCCAAGTTGCGGGAGTCGTTGAGCAGTTCTTC.

The rearrangement uses TRBV7-2 and TRBJ2-3; D possibly uses TRBD1 or TRBD2 (7 bases each). Trimming removed 0 bases from V and 3 bases from J, with 16 bases in between. Germline V gene sequence: CDR1 SGHTA, CDR2 FQGNSA. This CDR3 contains 17 residues. For the CDR3, the DNA is TGTGCCAGCAGCTTAGCTCAATCAGGGGGACTAACAGATACGCAGTATTTT. As protein: CASSLAQSGGLTDTQYF. The entire variable domain, with the rest obtained from reference TRBV7-2 and TRBJ2-3, is as follows: GAGVSQSPSNKVTEKGKDVELRCDPISGHTALYWYRQSLGQGLEFLIYFQGNSAPDKSGLPSDRFSAERTGGSVSTLTIQRTQQEDSAVYLCASSLAQSGGLTDTQYFGPGTRLTVL.

This clonotype occurred a few times. The chain uses TRBV5-1 and TRBJ2-3, with D possibly being TRBD2 (5 bases). V shed 0 bases and J shed 6 bases, with 14 bases lying between them. The V gene's germline CDR1 is SGHRS and CDR2 YFSETQ. This CDR3 comprises 15 residues. The CDR3 is CASSLDKKGGDTQYF. CDR3 in DNA: TGCGCCAGCAGCTTGGACAAAAAAGGCGGGGATACGCAGTATTTT.

This clonotype was recorded a few times. V gene TRBV7-9 combines with J gene TRBJ2-3; 7 bases match TRBD2. Trimming took 2 bases from V and 4 from J; bases not matched to a gene: 6. The CDR3 covers 15 residues. Germline CDR1 and CDR2: SEHNR and FQNEAQ (reference sequence). Written as DNA, the CDR3 is TGTGCCAGCAGCTTAATGGCCGGGAGGTCAGATACGCAGTATTTT. Residues: CASSLMAGRSDTQYF. Filled out from reference TRBV7-9 and TRBJ2-3, the complete variable domain reads DTGVSQNPRHKITKRGQNVTFRCDPISEHNRLYWYRQTLGQGPEFLTYFQNEAQLEKSRLLSDRFSAERPKGSFSTLEIQRTEQGDSAMYLCASSLMAGRSDTQYFGPGTRLTVL.

In this sample, this clonotype turned up a few times. The chain carries TRBV19 and TRBJ2-7, with D tentatively TRBD1 or TRBD2 (5 bases each). V lost 3 bases and J lost 7, with 16 bases in between. This CDR3 is built from 14 residues. Germline V gene data show CDR1 as LNHDA and CDR2 as SQIVND (reference sequence). CDR3: CASSMRDGAWEQYF. CDR3 nucleotide sequence: TGTGCCAGTAGTATGAGAGACGGGGCCTGGGAGCAGTACTTC.

Here the CDR3 reads CASSTTMTATYGYTF. CDR3 DNA: TGTGCCAGCAGTACTACGATGACGGCGACCTATGGCTACACCTTC. The gene calls are TRBV28 and TRBJ1-2; D gene unclear. With 5 bases removed from V and 4 bases from J, the gap between germline ends came to 17 bases. This CDR3 is 15 amino acids long. The germline gives CDR1 MDHEN, CDR2 SYDVKM.

The V call is TRBV29-1, the J call TRBJ1-2; 8 bases map to TRBD1. The germline V gene encodes CDR1 SQVTM and CDR2 ANQGSEA. The CDR3 spans 12 residues. V dropped 5 bases and J dropped 3; count of bases not matched to a gene: 2. In nucleotides, the CDR3 is TGCAGCGTTAAGACAGGGGACTATGGCTACACCTTC. It is translated as CSVKTGDYGYTF.

The CDR3 coding sequence is TGTGCCATGAGCCGCGGGAGGTCGACAGGGGAAAAAAACATTCAGTACTTC. Its translation: CAMSRGRSTGEKNIQYF. The chain is built from TRBV28 and TRBJ2-4; possibly TRBD1 or TRBD2 for D (8 bases each). Trimming took off 10 bases at V and 4 bases at J, with 26 bases between the two ends. Germline V CDR1 and CDR2: MDHEN, SYDVKM. The CDR3 has 17 residues.

The J gene is TRBJ2-3, the V gene TRBV28; D possibly uses TRBD1 or TRBD2 (6 bases each). Germline CDR1 is MDHEN and CDR2 is SYDVKM. Trimming left V 7 bases short and J 1 base short, with 15 bases between. CDR3 length equals 15 residues. CDR3 sequence reads: CASTPGDTRTDTQYF. As DNA, the CDR3 is TGTGCCAGCACCCCGGGGGACACGCGCACAGATACGCAGTATTTT.

The chain is built from TRBV14 and TRBJ1-6; no definite D call. The CDR3 has 17 residues. The V end lost 2 bases, the J end lost 0 bases, and 11 bases lay between the germline ends. CDR1 SGHDN and CDR2 FVKESK come from the germline V gene. CDR3 loop: CASSQSRRSSYNSPLHF. CDR3 bases: TGTGCCAGCAGCCAAAGCCGGAGGAGCTCCTATAATTCACCCCTCCACTTT. Filled out from reference TRBV14 and TRBJ1-6, the complete variable domain reads EAGVTQFPSHSVIEKGQTVTLRCDPISGHDNLYWYRRVMGKEIKFLLHFVKESKQDESGMPNNRFLAERTGGTYSTLKVQPAELEDSGVYFCASSQSRRSSYNSPLHFGNGTRLTVT.

The J gene is TRBJ1-1, the V gene TRBV7-9; TRBD1 agrees at 8 bases. Germline V gene data show CDR1 as SEHNR and CDR2 as FQNEAQ (reference sequence). The junction had 11 bases not matched to a gene; V was cut back by 5 bases and J by 6 bases. The CDR3 has 15 amino acids. CDR3 sequence reads: CASSERQGPESEAFF. The CDR3 DNA sequence: TGTGCCAGCAGCGAAAGACAGGGGCCGGAGTCTGAAGCTTTCTTT.

The CDR3 nucleotides read TGTGCCAGCAGCTTATTTAGCGGGGGCACAGATACGCAGTATTTT. Its protein product is CASSLFSGGTDTQYF. The chain is built from TRBV5-6 and TRBJ2-3; 8 bases align to TRBD2. There are 15 residues in the CDR3. Trimming cost V 2 bases and J 1 base; bases outside gene matches: 3. Germline V gives CDR1 SGHDT, CDR2 YYEEEE.

The chain has TRBV5-1 and TRBJ1-1; D might be TRBD1 (6 bases). V lost 4 bases to trimming and J lost 7 bases, with 20 bases between them. The V gene's germline CDR1 is SGHRS and CDR2 YFSETQ. This CDR3 contains 15 residues. The CDR3 here is CASSPQVVGGLEAFF. Here the CDR3 DNA reads TGCGCCAGCAGCCCCCAGGTCGTAGGGGGACTTGAAGCTTTCTTT.

V gene TRBV20-1 combines with J gene TRBJ2-1; 10 nucleotides match TRBD2. Trimming cost V 6 bases and J 6 bases; bases outside gene matches: 11. There are 15 residues in the CDR3. Germline V gene sequence: CDR1 DFQATT, CDR2 SNEGSKA (reference sequence). In nucleotides, the CDR3 is TGCAGTGCCCCAACCAGCGGGAGGGCCTCCAATGAGCAGTTCTTC. Translation gives CSAPTSGRASNEQFF.